These 32 T cell receptor beta chains were all obtained from the same sample, sequenced in a study of control samples from healthy donors and cancer patients. Data came from immunoSEQ multiplex PCR; TCRdb stores just in-frame clones and leaves some out. In the table there are 100,000 to 150,000 clones, approximately 90% of which are singletons. Sequencing input: blood. These receptor sequences come from a man aged 50-59 years in good health.

The J gene is TRBJ2-1, the V gene TRBV7-2, with TRBD2 identical over 14 bases. V lost 5 bases, J lost 2 bases, and 8 bases stayed unmatched. The CDR3 consists of 18 residues. Germline CDR1 reads SGHTA; CDR2 reads FQGNSA. This chain's CDR3 is CASSIGLAGGEPYNEQFF. DNA of the CDR3: TGTGCCAGCAGCATCGGACTAGCGGGGGGCGAGCCCTACAATGAGCAGTTCTTC.

In this sample, this clone turned up once. The chain recombines TRBV28 with TRBJ2-2, with 7 bases fitting TRBD2. There are 14 residues in the CDR3. Germline V gene lookup returns CDR1 MDHEN and CDR2 SYDVKM. V was pared by 8 bases and J by 2 bases, with 5 bases of the junction left unmatched. The CDR3 DNA reads as TGTGCCAGCGGGGGAGGGTCAAACACCGGGGAGCTGTTTTTT. Translated: CASGGGSNTGELFF.

J is TRBJ2-7 and V is TRBV5-1; either TRBD1 or TRBD2 may fit D (5 bases each). The CDR3 is 15 amino acids. Germline CDR1 reads SGHRS; CDR2 reads YFSETQ. V was cut by 0 bases and J by 0 bases, with 10 bases left in between. This chain's CDR3 is CASSLAGAGSYEQYF. The CDR3 DNA reads TGCGCCAGCAGCTTGGCCGGGGCGGGCTCCTACGAGCAGTACTTC.

The chain has TRBV6-5 and TRBJ2-2; D is unresolved. CDR1 is MNHEY, CDR2 SVGAGI, per germline. The CDR3 totals 14 residues. V lost 2 bases and J 5 bases, leaving 9 bases between the germline ends. The CDR3 sequence is CASSYSLVTGELFF. The DNA for the CDR3 is TGTGCCAGCAGTTACAGCCTCGTAACCGGGGAGCTGTTTTTT.

The chain combines TRBV7-9 with TRBJ2-3; D may be TRBD1 or TRBD2 (5 bases each). V was trimmed by 3 bases and J by 6 bases, leaving 16 bases between them. Germline CDR1 SEHNR, CDR2 FQNEAQ (reference sequence). The CDR3 covers 15 residues. The CDR3 protein is CASSFSTGLGDTQYF. CDR3 DNA sequence: TGTGCCAGCAGCTTCAGCACAGGACTTGGGGATACGCAGTATTTT. The full variable domain, rest sourced from reference TRBV7-9 and TRBJ2-3, is DTGVSQNPRHKITKRGQNVTFRCDPISEHNRLYWYRQTLGQGPEFLTYFQNEAQLEKSRLLSDRFSAERPKGSFSTLEIQRTEQGDSAMYLCASSFSTGLGDTQYFGPGTRLTVL.

This chain links TRBV5-1 with TRBJ2-4; D is perhaps TRBD1 (6 bases). V lost 6 bases and J lost 5, with 15 bases in between. Germline lookup yields CDR1 SGHRS and CDR2 YFSETQ. The CDR3 length is 14 residues. The CDR3 coding sequence is TGCGCCAGCAATCCGACAGGCTTCGAAAACATTCAGTACTTC. Translating it yields CASNPTGFENIQYF.

The rearrangement joins TRBV6-6 to TRBJ2-7; D is uncertain. Deletions cut 5 bases from V and 3 bases from J, with 8 bases between. CDR1 and CDR2 (germline): MNHNY, SVGAGI (reference sequence). This CDR3 contains 12 residues. CDR3 in amino acids: CASSRTFYEQYF. The CDR3 DNA reads TGTGCCAGCAGTAGGACCTTCTACGAGCAGTACTTC.

The chain recombines TRBV28 with TRBJ2-4, with D perhaps TRBD1 (5 bases). In germline, CDR1 is MDHEN, CDR2 SYDVKM. The CDR3 sequence is 15 residues long. The V end was cut by 4 bases, the J end by 5 bases, with 15 bases between. CDR3 loop: CASSSPGQGENIQYF. In nucleotides, the CDR3 is TGTGCCAGCAGTTCCCCCGGACAAGGCGAAAACATTCAGTACTTC.

The J gene is TRBJ2-4, the V gene TRBV7-7; D tentatively reads TRBD1 or TRBD2 (5 bases each). Germline CDR1 is SSHAT and CDR2 is FNYEAQ (reference sequence). The CDR3 spans 16 residues. Deletions cut 5 bases from V and 0 bases from J, with 14 bases between. The chain's CDR3 is CASSPRTGTAKNIQYF. Written as DNA, the CDR3 is TGTGCCAGCAGCCCGCGGACCGGGACAGCCAAAAACATTCAGTACTTC.

The chain links TRBV5-5 to TRBJ1-5; D not certain. V shed 0 bases and J shed 3 bases, with 10 bases lying between them. Germline CDR1 SGHKS, CDR2 YYEKEE (reference sequence). This CDR3 is built from 15 residues. The CDR3 DNA sequence: TGTGCCAGCAGCTTGGGAGGGAGCCTCAATCAGCCCCAGCATTTT. It codes for CASSLGGSLNQPQHF.

The V call is TRBV27, the J call TRBJ2-1; 8 bases align to TRBD2. Germline V gene data show CDR1 as MNHEY and CDR2 as SMNVEV (reference sequence). CDR3 length equals 15 residues. V shed 3 bases, J shed 7 bases, and the junction held 8 bases outside the gene matches. CDR3 DNA sequence: TGTGCCAGCAGTTTCGGGGGGGCGCGAATAAATGAGCAGTTCTTC. This gives the protein CASSFGGARINEQFF.

The CDR3 sequence is CASAHPAGREQFF. Here the CDR3 DNA reads TGTGCCAGCGCCCACCCGGCTGGGCGGGAGCAGTTCTTC. This chain links TRBV2 with TRBJ2-1; D gene uncertain. V lost 8 bases, J lost 10 bases, and 18 bases lay in between. The CDR3 runs 13 residues. Germline assignment: CDR1 SNHLY and CDR2 FYNNEI.

The chain employs TRBV11-2 and TRBJ1-1; D is possibly TRBD1 (6 bases). The CDR3 sequence is 15 residues long. The germline CDR1 and CDR2 sequences are SGHAT and FQNNGV. The V gene lost 1 base and the J gene lost 0 bases, with 9 bases spanning the gap. The CDR3 region is CASSLVGGMNTEAFF. The CDR3 DNA reads TGTGCCAGCAGCTTAGTGGGGGGCATGAACACTGAAGCTTTCTTT.

This clone has just one count. The gene calls are TRBV5-1 and TRBJ2-5; a possible D gene is TRBD1 (5 bases). V was clipped by 4 bases and J by 2 bases, with 9 bases between them. From germline, CDR1 is SGHRS and CDR2 YFSETQ. The CDR3 consists of 13 residues. CDR3 sequence reads: CASSPDRQETQYF. The CDR3 nucleotides read TGCGCCAGCAGCCCCGACAGACAAGAGACCCAGTACTTC.

The chain carries TRBV6-5 and TRBJ1-3; D gene unclear. Germline loops: CDR1 MNHEY, CDR2 SVGAGI. The CDR3 has 14 residues. V was shortened by 5 bases and J by 2 bases, with 10 bases between the two germline ends. CDR3 nucleotides: TGTGCCAGCAGTCCCCGGCGAGCTGGAAACACCATATATTTT. Its protein product is CASSPRRAGNTIYF.

A remark on this clone: The same CDR3 can be traced to other DNA sequences in this sample. The chain uses TRBV2 and TRBJ1-2, with D possibly being TRBD1 (5 bases). Germline CDR1 SNHLY, CDR2 FYNNEI. This CDR3 comprises 13 residues. Trimming left V 1 base short and J 3 bases short, with 6 bases between. The chain's CDR3 is CASSEGGDYGYTF. For the CDR3, the DNA is TGTGCCAGCAGTGAAGGGGGCGACTATGGCTACACCTTC.

V and J are TRBV3-1 (or the pseudogene TRBV3-2) and TRBJ1-1; D is undetermined. This CDR3 comprises 12 residues. The germline V and J ends were trimmed by 3 bases and 5 bases, with 7 bases remaining between them. In germline, CDR1 is LGHDT, CDR2 YNNKEL (reference sequence). CDR3 DNA sequence: TGTGCCAGCAGCCAGCGGGGTACTGAAGCTTTCTTT. Translation: CASSQRGTEAFF.

The V and J genes are TRBV10-3 and TRBJ1-3; D is uncertain. The CDR3 sequence is 13 residues long. The germline V and J ends were trimmed by 6 bases and 4 bases, with 10 bases remaining between them. From germline, CDR1 is ENHRY and CDR2 SYGVKD. The CDR3 bases are TGTGCCATCAGCCTTGGCCCAGGAAACACCATATATTTT. This sequence encodes CAISLGPGNTIYF.

CDR3 amino acids: CASSQNPSGGIQETQYF. The DNA of the CDR3 is TGTGCCAGCAGCCAAAACCCTAGCGGGGGGATCCAAGAGACCCAGTACTTC. This chain uses TRBV4-2 with TRBJ2-5; 11 positions match TRBD2. Germline V CDR1 and CDR2: LGHNA, YNFKEQ. The J segment lost 1 base and the V segment lost 2 bases, leaving 6 bases of the junction unmatched. There are 17 residues in the CDR3.

This chain joins TRBV12-2 and TRBJ2-7; the tabulated D call, TRBD2, remains unverified against the DNA. TRBV12-2 is designated a pseudogene. This CDR3 spans 15 amino acids. The CDR3 nucleotides are TGTGCAGCCCCCCGGAGTCTAGTGATCTCCTACGAGCAGTACTTC. As protein: CAAPRSLVISYEQYF.

The CDR3 bases are TGTGCCAGCAGCGTAGGCTTAGCGGGAGATTACAATGAGCAGTTCTTC. It specifies CASSVGLAGDYNEQFF. The J gene is TRBJ2-1, the V gene TRBV9; TRBD2 agrees at 9 bases. Germline V gives CDR1 SGDLS, CDR2 YYNGEE. The CDR3 has 16 amino acids. The V segment lost 0 bases and the J segment 4 bases; nucleotides outside the gene matches: 5.

V usage is TRBV6-5 and J usage is TRBJ2-7; D gene ambiguous. The V gene's germline CDR1 is MNHEY and CDR2 SVGAGI. CDR3 size: 14 residues. The V end lost 5 bases, the J end lost 2 bases, and 13 bases lay between the germline ends. The CDR3 DNA sequence: TGTGCCAGCAGTCCCCAATCGGGTCCCTACGAGCAGTACTTC. It codes for CASSPQSGPYEQYF.

The chain employs TRBV3-1 (or the pseudogene TRBV3-2) and TRBJ2-2, with D tentatively TRBD1 (6 bases). There are 13 residues in the CDR3. Germline CDR1 LGHDT, CDR2 YNNKEL (reference sequence). The V and J ends lost 11 bases and 4 bases respectively, with 14 bases between them. The CDR3 DNA sequence: TGTGCCTCGCAGGGGTCTGGCACCGGGGAGCTGTTTTTT. Encoded protein: CASQGSGTGELFF.

The rearrangement links TRBV11-2 to TRBJ2-2; no clear D gene. Germline CDR1 is SGHAT and CDR2 is FQNNGV. V gave up 1 base and J gave up 5 bases, with 23 bases separating them. The CDR3 is 19 amino acids. This CDR3 reads CASSLVSSYSSSMTGELFF. The CDR3 coding sequence is TGTGCCAGCAGCTTAGTTTCCAGTTATTCCTCCTCAATGACCGGGGAGCTGTTTTTT.

The chain carries TRBV30 and TRBJ2-1, with TRBD1 matching over 9 bases. V was clipped by 0 bases and J by 7 bases; unmatched bases: 4. The CDR3 runs 14 residues. Germline CDR1 reads GTSNPN; CDR2 reads SVGIG (reference sequence). In DNA form, the CDR3 reads TGTGCCTGGAGTGTACAACAGGGGGCGAATGAGCAGTTCTTC. Amino acids: CAWSVQQGANEQFF.

The chain links TRBV2 to TRBJ1-1; D uncertain. V lost 7 bases and J lost 7, with 10 bases in between. The germline V gene encodes CDR1 SNHLY and CDR2 FYNNEI. The CDR3 is made up of 11 amino acids. The CDR3 loop is CASTFGSEAFF. The CDR3, as DNA: TGTGCCAGCACCTTTGGCAGTGAAGCTTTCTTT.

This chain uses TRBV5-8 with TRBJ2-3, with 9 positions matching TRBD2. This CDR3 spans 15 amino acids. V lost 5 bases, J lost 2 bases, and 6 bases stayed unmatched. Germline V gene lookup returns CDR1 SGHTS and CDR2 YDEGEE. The CDR3 DNA reads TGTGCCAGCAGTCTTAGCGGGGGATCCACAGATACGCAGTATTTT. It is translated as CASSLSGGSTDTQYF.

V gene TRBV5-4 combines with J gene TRBJ2-7, with D possibly being TRBD1 (6 bases). Germline CDR1 is SGHNT and CDR2 is YYREEE (reference sequence). The CDR3 sequence is 11 residues long. The V end lost 1 base, the J end lost 8 bases, and 7 bases lay between the germline ends. The CDR3 region is CASSLRGKQYF. In DNA, the CDR3 is TGTGCCAGCAGCTTGAGGGGGAAGCAGTACTTC.

This rearrangement joins TRBV5-1 to TRBJ2-1; D is unresolved. V was trimmed by 2 bases and J by 0 bases, leaving 12 bases between them. Germline assignment: CDR1 SGHRS and CDR2 YFSETQ. CDR3 size: 16 residues. This CDR3 reads CASSFSSGSSYNEQFF. In DNA, the CDR3 is TGCGCCAGCAGCTTCAGTTCGGGTAGCTCCTACAATGAGCAGTTCTTC.

The chain carries TRBV27 and TRBJ2-1; the D gene is possibly TRBD2 (7 bases). Germline CDR1 MNHEY, CDR2 SMNVEV (reference sequence). CDR3 length: 13 residues. V was shortened by 7 bases and J by 7 bases, with 14 bases between the two germline ends. The CDR3 reads CASTMGGRNEQFF. The CDR3, as DNA: TGTGCCAGCACCATGGGGGGGCGGAATGAGCAGTTCTTC.

The chain recombines TRBV28 with TRBJ1-1; D possibly corresponds to TRBD1 (5 bases). V lost 6 bases and J lost 3, with 11 bases in between. Germline V gives CDR1 MDHEN, CDR2 SYDVKM. CDR3 length equals 13 residues. CDR3 amino acids: CASSGGGHTEAFF. The CDR3 DNA reads TGTGCCAGCAGCGGGGGGGGACACACTGAAGCTTTCTTT.

The chain links TRBV19 to TRBJ2-7, with 8 bases fitting TRBD2. The CDR3 spans 14 residues. Germline values: CDR1 LNHDA, CDR2 SQIVND (reference sequence). V trimming: 10 bases; J trimming: 3 bases; junction bases outside the gene matches: 11. The DNA of the CDR3 is TGTGCCACTTCTAGGTCCGGGACTAGCTACGAGCAGTACTTC. Amino acids: CATSRSGTSYEQYF.